The 23 T cell receptor beta chains presented below share a single source sample, sequenced in a study of cytomegalovirus exposure and HLA in healthy donors. Primers included in the PCR were 60 Vbeta and 13 Jbeta primers. TCRdb's copy holds only in-frame clones and misses some; the assay was immunoSEQ multiplex PCR. The sample has 130,000 to 150,000 clones; over 55% are singletons. The sequenced sample consisted of PBMCs. These TCRs come from a man aged 35 to 55 in good health and CMV-seronegative.

The chain is built from TRBV29-1 and TRBJ2-7, with 7 nucleotides matching TRBD1. This CDR3 region has 14 residues. Germline V gene sequence: CDR1 SQVTM, CDR2 ANQGSEA. Losses at the gene ends were 6 bases for V and 0 bases for J; bases not matched to a gene: 8. The CDR3 loop is CSVGDRLSSYEQYF. Written as DNA, the CDR3 is TGCAGCGTAGGGGACAGACTTTCCTCCTACGAGCAGTACTTC.

Of note for this clone: The germline gene is not matched at one end of the junction; a read error may be the cause. This chain joins TRBV5-4 and TRBJ2-7, with TRBD2 identical over 12 bases. CDR3 length: 17 amino acids. Germline values: CDR1 SGHNT, CDR2 YYREEE (reference sequence). The CDR3 here is CASSQVTSGSPSYEQYF. The DNA of the CDR3 is TGCGCCAGCAGCCAAGTGACTAGCGGGAGTCCCTCCTACGAGCAGTACTTC.

The chain employs TRBV4-2 and TRBJ2-2; 7 nucleotides match TRBD2. The CDR3 has 20 residues. Germline loops: CDR1 LGHNA, CDR2 YNFKEQ. J was trimmed by 3 bases and V by 0 bases; bases with no gene match: 16. The CDR3 sequence: CASSQERDYYPSVDTGELFF. The CDR3 bases are TGTGCCAGCAGCCAAGAAAGGGACTACTACCCATCCGTCGACACCGGGGAGCTGTTTTTT.

This sequence joins TRBV6-4 and TRBJ2-2, with D possibly being TRBD2 (6 bases). Trimming left V 7 bases short and J 3 bases short, with 12 bases between. The CDR3 is 14 residues long. Germline V CDR1 and CDR2: MRHNA, SNTAGT. As DNA, the CDR3 is TGTGCCAGCAAAAGACTAGTCGACACCGGGGAGCTGTTTTTT. This gives the protein CASKRLVDTGELFF.

The rearrangement uses TRBV7-8 and TRBJ2-3; a weak D match, TRBD1 (5 bases). The V gene lost 7 bases and the J gene lost 2 bases, with 16 bases spanning the gap. The V gene's germline CDR1 is SGHVS and CDR2 FQNEAQ. The CDR3 is 15 amino acids. The CDR3 DNA reads as TGTGCCAGCATTCAGGGTGGGCTGCCCACAGATACGCAGTATTTT. Translation: CASIQGGLPTDTQYF.

This rearrangement joins TRBV7-6 to TRBJ2-3, with TRBD1 matching over 10 bases. CDR1 SGHVS and CDR2 FNYEAQ come from the germline V gene. V shed 5 bases, J shed 3 bases, and the junction held 5 bases outside the gene matches. CDR3 size: 15 residues. DNA of the CDR3: TGTGCCAGCAGCCAGACAGGGGGCGCGACAGATACGCAGTATTTT. As protein: CASSQTGGATDTQYF.

The V and J genes are TRBV18 and TRBJ1-5, with D perhaps TRBD1 (5 bases). The V end was cut by 2 bases, the J end by 2 bases, with 7 bases between. This CDR3 comprises 14 residues. Germline values: CDR1 KGHSH, CDR2 LQKENI. In DNA, the CDR3 is TGTGCCAGCTCACCAGGGGGGGGCAATCAGCCCCAGCATTTT. It is translated as CASSPGGGNQPQHF.

The gene calls are TRBV28 and TRBJ1-2; the D gene is possibly TRBD1 (5 bases). CDR1 and CDR2 (germline): MDHEN, SYDVKM. V was pared by 6 bases and J by 4 bases, with 15 bases between. CDR3 length: 14 amino acids. CDR3: CASSPLGLTYGYTF. CDR3 sequence (DNA): TGTGCCAGCAGCCCACTGGGACTCACCTATGGCTACACCTTC.

V gene TRBV10-3 combines with J gene TRBJ1-1, with D perhaps TRBD1 (6 bases). This CDR3 is built from 17 residues. The germline V gene has CDR1 ENHRY and CDR2 SYGVKD. V was trimmed by 1 base and J by 0 bases, leaving 15 bases between them. Here the CDR3 DNA reads TGTGCCATCAGTGAGTATCAGGGGTCTAGTGTGAACACTGAAGCTTTCTTT. Amino acids: CAISEYQGSSVNTEAFF.

The rearrangement joins TRBV7-9 to TRBJ2-5; 9 bases line up with TRBD2. The CDR3 is 13 residues long. The germline V gene has CDR1 SEHNR and CDR2 FQNEAQ (reference sequence). The V and J ends lost 0 bases and 13 bases, in that order; junction bases with no gene match: 6. The CDR3 region has the DNA TGTGCCAGCAGCTTAGCGGGGCTAGCGGGAATGTACTTC. It yields the protein CASSLAGLAGMYF.

The chain has TRBV15 and TRBJ1-4, with TRBD1 as a possible D gene (5 bases). Trimming shortened V by 3 bases and J by 11 bases, and 19 bases separated the two germline ends. The length of the CDR3 is 15 residues. Germline CDR1 reads LNHNV; CDR2 reads YYDKDF (reference sequence). As DNA, the CDR3 is TGTGCCACCAGCAGGGAACGCCGGGGGTCAAGGAAACTGTTTTTT. Its translation: CATSRERRGSRKLFF.

This chain joins TRBV15 and TRBJ1-1, with TRBD1 matching 10 bases. Per the germline V gene, CDR1 is LNHNV and CDR2 is YYDKDF (reference sequence). The CDR3 sequence is 14 residues long. V was pared by 5 bases and J by 5 bases, with 5 bases of the junction left unmatched. The chain's CDR3 is CATSRDRGDTEAFF. CDR3 bases: TGTGCCACCAGCCGGGACAGGGGTGATACTGAAGCTTTCTTT.

The V gene is TRBV7-2, the J gene TRBJ1-5; 10 bases align to TRBD1. With V trimmed by 5 bases and J by 6 bases, 4 bases remained unmatched. Germline assignment: CDR1 SGHTA and CDR2 FQGNSA. The CDR3 extends over 14 amino acids. The DNA for the CDR3 is TGTGCCAGCAGCCGGGGACAGGGGAGTCAGCCCCAGCATTTT. It encodes CASSRGQGSQPQHF.

This clone has just a few counts. V is TRBV19 and J is TRBJ2-7; 8 positions agree with TRBD1. Germline V CDR1 and CDR2: LNHDA, SQIVND (reference sequence). J lost 3 bases, V lost 1 base, and 14 bases had no gene match. The CDR3 runs 18 residues. The CDR3 protein is CASSIAVRGQVGVYEQYF. The CDR3, as DNA: TGTGCCAGTAGTATAGCCGTACGGGGACAGGTGGGAGTCTACGAGCAGTACTTC.

A single count supports this clone. This chain links TRBV11-3 with TRBJ2-3; 12 bases are shared with TRBD1. The CDR3 has 16 amino acids. In germline, CDR1 is SGHNT, CDR2 YENEEA. The ends lost 3 bases at V and 4 bases at J; junction bases unmatched: 5. Written as DNA, the CDR3 is TGTGCCAGCAGCTTCTCCGGGACAGGGGGCTCAGATACGCAGTATTTT. It yields the protein CASSFSGTGGSDTQYF.

V gene TRBV6-1 combines with J gene TRBJ2-5, with TRBD2 matching 13 bases. Germline CDR1 reads MNHNS; CDR2 reads SASEGT. CDR3 size: 14 residues. Trimming cost V 6 bases and J 5 bases; bases outside gene matches: 3. Here the CDR3 DNA reads TGTGCCAGCAGACTAGCGGGAGGGGGGGAGACCCAGTACTTC. Translation: CASRLAGGGETQYF.

The chain carries TRBV19 and TRBJ2-5; weak D call: TRBD1 (6 bases). The CDR3 loop spans 13 amino acids. The germline CDR1 and CDR2 sequences are LNHDA and SQIVND (reference sequence). Trimming took off 3 bases at V and 5 bases at J, with 10 bases between the two ends. CDR3 sequence: CASSINRVETQYF. The CDR3, as DNA: TGTGCCAGTAGTATCAACAGGGTTGAGACCCAGTACTTC.

Comment on this clone: Because the CDR3's place on the DNA is in doubt, the DNA is left out and the CDR3 is given as listed by TCRdb. The V and J genes are TRBV4-2 and TRBJ2-7; TRBD2, as called in the table, went unchecked against the DNA. Per germline, CDR1 LGHNA and CDR2 YNFKEQ. The CDR3 sequence runs 13 residues, both termini included. This chain's CDR3 is CASSQVGAGAWSF.

The chain combines TRBV6-1 with TRBJ1-1, with TRBD1 matching over 7 bases. The CDR3 runs to 13 residues. V gave up 7 bases and J gave up 4 bases; unmatched junction bases: 6. Per the germline V gene, CDR1 is MNHNS and CDR2 is SASEGT. CDR3 DNA sequence: TGTGCCAGCACTAAGACAGGGATCACTGAAGCTTTCTTT. It codes for CASTKTGITEAFF.

This clone was detected a few times. V gene TRBV13 combines with J gene TRBJ1-5; D unclear. Trimming shortened V by 2 bases and J by 5 bases, and 4 bases separated the two germline ends. The CDR3 has 12 residues. Germline CDR1 reads PRHDT; CDR2 reads FYEKMQ (reference sequence). The DNA for the CDR3 is TGTGCCAGCAGCTTATATGATCAGCCCCAGCATTTT. Encoded protein: CASSLYDQPQHF.

The genes are TRBV10-2 and TRBJ2-7; D may be TRBD2 (5 bases). This CDR3 region has 15 residues. The V gene lost 2 bases and the J gene lost 1 base, with 12 bases spanning the gap. Germline assignment: CDR1 WSHSY and CDR2 SAAADI. The CDR3, as DNA: TGCGCCAGCAGTGAGGGGAGAACACTTTCCTACGAGCAGTACTTC. Translated, it gives CASSEGRTLSYEQYF.

J is TRBJ2-7 and V is TRBV19, with 11 positions matching TRBD2. Germline lookup yields CDR1 LNHDA and CDR2 SQIVND (reference sequence). The CDR3 is 14 amino acids. V lost 4 bases to trimming and J lost 7 bases; unmatched junction nucleotides: 6. Written as DNA, the CDR3 is TGTGCCAGTAGTACTAGCGGGAGGCCGTGGGAGCAGTACTTC. This encodes CASSTSGRPWEQYF.

This sequence joins TRBV9 and TRBJ2-7; TRBD2 is a possible D gene (6 bases). Deletions cut 0 bases from V and 7 bases from J, with 17 bases between. CDR1 and CDR2 (germline): SGDLS, YYNGEE. CDR3 size: 15 residues. The chain's CDR3 is CASSVDAGPPGEQYF. The DNA for the CDR3 is TGTGCCAGCAGCGTAGATGCGGGACCTCCAGGAGAGCAGTACTTC.